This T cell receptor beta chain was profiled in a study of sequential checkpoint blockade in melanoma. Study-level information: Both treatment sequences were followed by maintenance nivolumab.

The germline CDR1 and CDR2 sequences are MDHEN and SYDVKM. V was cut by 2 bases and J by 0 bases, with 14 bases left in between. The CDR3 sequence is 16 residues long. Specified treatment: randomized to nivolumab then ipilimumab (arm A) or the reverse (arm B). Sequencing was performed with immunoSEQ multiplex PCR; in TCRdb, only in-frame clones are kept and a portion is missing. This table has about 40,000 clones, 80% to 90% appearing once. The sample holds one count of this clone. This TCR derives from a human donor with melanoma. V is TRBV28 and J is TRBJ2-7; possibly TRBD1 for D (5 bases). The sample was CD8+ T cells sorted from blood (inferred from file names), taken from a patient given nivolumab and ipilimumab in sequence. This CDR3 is CASSLGDSSSSYEQYF. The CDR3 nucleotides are TGTGCCAGCAGTTTAGGCGACAGCTCGAGCTCCTACGAGCAGTACTTC.